Listed here are 12 T cell receptor beta chains from one sample, sequenced in a study of cytomegalovirus exposure and HLA in healthy donors. Here immunoSEQ multiplex PCR was the method, and the copy in TCRdb shows in-frame clones only, minus some. The sample contains about 79,000 clones, approximately 93% of which appear only once. The sample comprised PBMCs. The origin of the receptors is a woman aged 25 to 39 in good health and CMV-seronegative.

The rearrangement joins TRBV6-1 to TRBJ2-7, with 7 positions matching TRBD2. CDR3 length: 18 residues. From germline, CDR1 is MNHNS and CDR2 SASEGT. Losses at the gene ends were 2 bases for V and 6 bases for J; bases not matched to a gene: 19. The CDR3 here is CASSERRGGTSGRGEQYF. The CDR3 bases are TGTGCCAGCAGTGAAAGGCGGGGAGGGACTTCGGGCAGAGGCGAGCAGTACTTC.

The chain has TRBV6-1 and TRBJ2-5; possible D gene TRBD2, 7 bases. The germline V and J ends were trimmed by 2 bases and 7 bases, with 8 bases remaining between them. Germline CDR1 MNHNS, CDR2 SASEGT. The CDR3 covers 12 residues. CDR3 DNA sequence: TGTGCCAGCAGTGAAAGGGGGGGGACCCAGTACTTC. Amino acids: CASSERGGTQYF.

V usage is TRBV27 and J usage is TRBJ2-7; tentatively, D is TRBD2 (6 bases). Germline V gene lookup returns CDR1 MNHEY and CDR2 SMNVEV (reference sequence). V lost 2 bases to trimming and J lost 7 bases, with 15 bases between them. The CDR3 is made up of 14 amino acids. The CDR3 spells CASSLRSEGTEQYF. In nucleotides, the CDR3 is TGTGCCAGCAGTTTACGCTCGGAGGGCACGGAGCAGTACTTC.

The chain uses TRBV9 and TRBJ1-5, with no clear D. The germline V gene has CDR1 SGDLS and CDR2 YYNGEE. The CDR3 sequence is 15 residues long. V dropped 0 bases and J dropped 3 bases, with 10 bases sitting between them. The CDR3 region is CASSVEEGLNQPQHF. For the CDR3, the DNA is TGTGCCAGCAGCGTAGAAGAGGGTCTCAATCAGCCCCAGCATTTT.

Comments on this clone: The sample has other DNA sequences that encode this CDR3 too. This rearrangement joins TRBV20-1 to TRBJ2-7; the D is unclear. The CDR3 contains 11 residues. Germline CDR1 reads DFQATT; CDR2 reads SNEGSKA (reference sequence). V dropped 2 bases and J dropped 2 bases, with 4 bases sitting between them. CDR3 loop: CSARTAYEQYF. The CDR3 region has the DNA TGCAGTGCTAGAACTGCCTACGAGCAGTACTTC.

The V call is TRBV7-9, the J call TRBJ2-7, with unresolved D. Deletions cut 8 bases from V and 5 bases from J, with 10 bases between. This CDR3 is built from 11 residues. The germline CDR1 and CDR2 sequences are SEHNR and FQNEAQ (reference sequence). The chain's CDR3 is CASQGGHEQYF. The CDR3 nucleotides read TGTGCCAGCCAAGGCGGTCACGAGCAGTACTTC.

The chain combines TRBV7-8 with TRBJ1-5; weak D call: TRBD1 (6 bases). V lost 1 base, J lost 3 bases, and 10 bases lay in between. In germline, CDR1 is SGHVS, CDR2 FQNEAQ. This CDR3 is built from 15 residues. The DNA for the CDR3 is TGTGCCAGCAGCTTAGGACAGGCCTACAATCAGCCCCAGCATTTT. Protein product: CASSLGQAYNQPQHF.

This chain joins TRBV19 and TRBJ1-1, with a tentative D call TRBD1 (5 bases). V shed 7 bases and J shed 3 bases, with 12 bases lying between them. The CDR3 is made up of 13 amino acids. Germline lookup yields CDR1 LNHDA and CDR2 SQIVND (reference sequence). CDR3 sequence (DNA): TGTGCCAGTATGGACCGGGGGGACACTGAAGCTTTCTTT. It is translated as CASMDRGDTEAFF.

The V gene is TRBV5-8, the J gene TRBJ1-2; 7 bases match TRBD1. Germline trimming cut 0 bases from V and 6 bases from J; bases unmatched to any gene: 5. This CDR3 has 14 residues. Germline assignment: CDR1 SGHTS and CDR2 YDEGEE. The CDR3 DNA is TGTGCCAGCAGCTTGGACAGGGGAACGAATGGCTACACCTTC. Amino acid sequence: CASSLDRGTNGYTF. Supplemented by reference TRBV5-8 and TRBJ1-2, the full variable domain reads EAGVTQSPTHLIKTRGQQATLRCSPISGHTSVYWYQQALGLGLQFLLWYDEGEERNRGNFPPRFSGRQFPNYSSELNVNALELEDSALYLCASSLDRGTNGYTFGSGTRLTVV.

The chain recombines TRBV19 with TRBJ2-5; TRBD1 might be the D (5 bases). Germline V gene sequence: CDR1 LNHDA, CDR2 SQIVND (reference sequence). Trimming shortened V by 3 bases and J by 5 bases, and 13 bases separated the two germline ends. CDR3 length equals 14 residues. CDR3 residues: CASSIGRVGETQYF. CDR3 in DNA: TGTGCCAGTAGTATTGGCAGGGTAGGCGAGACCCAGTACTTC.

The chain joins TRBV9 to TRBJ2-7; TRBD2 is a possible D gene (6 bases). Germline CDR1 is SGDLS and CDR2 is YYNGEE. This CDR3 spans 14 amino acids. The ends were cut back, 7 bases at V and 1 base at J, with 15 bases in the middle. CDR3 in DNA: TGTGCCAGCGCCTCCGGGACTTCGTCCTACGAGCAGTACTTC. This translates into CASASGTSSYEQYF.

This chain connects TRBV10-3 to TRBJ1-2; D is unclear. Trimming pared 2 bases from V and 8 bases from J, leaving 9 bases between. This CDR3 is built from 12 residues. Germline CDR1 is ENHRY and CDR2 is SYGVKD. CDR3 nucleotides: TGTGCCATCAGTGAGACTCTCGTAGGCTACACCTTC. It codes for CAISETLVGYTF.